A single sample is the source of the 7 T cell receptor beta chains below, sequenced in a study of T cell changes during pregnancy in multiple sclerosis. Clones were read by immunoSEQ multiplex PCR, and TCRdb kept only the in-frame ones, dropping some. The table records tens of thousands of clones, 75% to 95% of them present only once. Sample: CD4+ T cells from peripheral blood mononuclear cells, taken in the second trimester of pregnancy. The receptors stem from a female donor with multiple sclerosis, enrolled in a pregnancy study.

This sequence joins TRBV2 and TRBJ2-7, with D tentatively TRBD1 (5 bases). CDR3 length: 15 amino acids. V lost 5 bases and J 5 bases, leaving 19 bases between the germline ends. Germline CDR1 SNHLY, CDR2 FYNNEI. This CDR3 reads CASSPYLGRSNEQYF. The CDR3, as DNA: TGTGCCAGCAGTCCTTACCTGGGGCGGTCAAACGAGCAGTACTTC.

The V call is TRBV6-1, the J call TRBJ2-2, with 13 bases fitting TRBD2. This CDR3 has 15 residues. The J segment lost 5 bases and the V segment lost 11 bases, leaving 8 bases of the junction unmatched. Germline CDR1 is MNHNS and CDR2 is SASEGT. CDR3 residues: CAGGLAGVGTGELFF. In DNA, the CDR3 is TGTGCCGGAGGACTAGCGGGAGTAGGGACCGGGGAGCTGTTTTTT.

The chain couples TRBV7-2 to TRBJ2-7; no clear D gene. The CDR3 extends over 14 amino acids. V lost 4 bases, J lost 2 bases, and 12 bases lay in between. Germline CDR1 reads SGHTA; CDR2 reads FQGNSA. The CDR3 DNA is TGTGCCAGCAGCTCGCCGGGTTCCCCCTACGAGCAGTACTTC. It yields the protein CASSSPGSPYEQYF.

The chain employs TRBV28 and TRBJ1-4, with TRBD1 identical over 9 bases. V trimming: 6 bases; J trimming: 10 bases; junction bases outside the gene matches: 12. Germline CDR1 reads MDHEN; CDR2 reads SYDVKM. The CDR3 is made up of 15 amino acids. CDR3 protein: CASRQGASSGVKLFF. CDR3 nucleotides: TGTGCCAGCAGACAGGGGGCCTCATCTGGTGTAAAACTGTTTTTT.

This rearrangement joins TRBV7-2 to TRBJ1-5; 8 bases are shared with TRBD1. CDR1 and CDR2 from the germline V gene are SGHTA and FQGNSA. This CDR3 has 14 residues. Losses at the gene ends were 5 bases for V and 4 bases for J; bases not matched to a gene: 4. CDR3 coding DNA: TGTGCCAGCAGCCCCGGACAGGGTAATCAGCCCCAGCATTTT. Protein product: CASSPGQGNQPQHF.

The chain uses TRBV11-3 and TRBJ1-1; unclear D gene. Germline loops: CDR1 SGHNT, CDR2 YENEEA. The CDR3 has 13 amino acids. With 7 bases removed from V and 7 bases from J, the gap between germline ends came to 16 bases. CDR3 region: CASKSRGYVEAFF. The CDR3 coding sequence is TGTGCCAGCAAGTCGAGAGGGTACGTTGAAGCTTTCTTT.

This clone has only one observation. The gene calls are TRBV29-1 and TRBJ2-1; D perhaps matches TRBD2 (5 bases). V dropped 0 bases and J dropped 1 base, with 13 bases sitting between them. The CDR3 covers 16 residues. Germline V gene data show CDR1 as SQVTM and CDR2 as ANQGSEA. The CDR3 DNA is TGCAGCGTTGAAGAGGGCCGGGGAATATCCTACAATGAGCAGTTCTTC. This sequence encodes CSVEEGRGISYNEQFF.